A selection of T cell receptor beta chains follows, all from one sample in a study of shared clonotypes between healthy human individuals. Only in-frame clones appear in the TCRdb table, and some are missing; sequencing was by immunoSEQ multiplex PCR. The sample lists over a million clones, 78% occurring once. The sample comprised memory CD4+ T cells from PBMCs. Receptors were obtained from a man aged 18 to 29 in good health. Some clones in this sample may be carry-over from other donors' samples. The CDR3 runs from the conserved cysteine through the conserved F or W. Fields, in order: clone size, D gene, V gene, J gene, CDR3 DNA, CDR3 protein. D genes are given only for firm matches. Clone size, where shown, is once, few, many, or a class for clones that have expanded.

.,.,TRBV7-6,TRBJ2-7,TGTGCCAGCAGCTTAGCGCAAGGGGATGCGCACTACGAGCAGTACTTC,CASSLAQGDAHYEQYF
.,.,TRBV27,TRBJ1-5,TGTGCCAGCAGGGGGGGGACCGCGGCGAGCAATCAGCCCCAGCATTTT,CASRGGTAASNQPQHF
.,.,TRBV28,TRBJ2-1,TGTGCCAGCAGAACCTCGTACAATGAGCAGTTCTTC,CASRTSYNEQFF
.,.,TRBV5-1,TRBJ2-1,TGCGCCAGCAGCTTGAGGCAGGGAAATATAGACAATGAGCAGTTCTTC,CASSLRQGNIDNEQFF
few,.,TRBV6-6,TRBJ1-5,TGTGCCAGCAGTTACGGGCAGATTAGCAATCAGCCCCAGCATTTT,CASSYGQISNQPQHF
.,TRBD1,TRBV2,TRBJ2-6,TGTGCCACAGACAGGGGGCGTATCTCTGGGGCCAACGTCCTGACTTTC,CATDRGRISGANVLTF
.,TRBD1,TRBV15,TRBJ1-4,TGTGCCACCAGCAGAGATTTTCAGGGGGCTAATGAAAAACTGTTTTTT,CATSRDFQGANEKLFF
.,.,TRBV11-2,TRBJ1-3,TGTGCCAGCAGCTTAGAGGGGTGGAGAAACACCATATATTTT,CASSLEGWRNTIYF
.,.,TRBV7-7,TRBJ2-1,TGTGCCAGCAGCTTAGGGATAGGGGAAGAGCAGTTCTTC,CASSLGIGEEQFF
.,TRBD1,TRBV18,TRBJ1-1,TGTGCCAGCTCACGGGACAGCAACACTGAAGCTTTCTTT,CASSRDSNTEAFF
.,TRBD1,TRBV5-1,TRBJ2-7,TGCGCCAGCAGCTGGGACAGGGGTTTCTACGAGCAGTACTTC,CASSWDRGFYEQYF
.,TRBD1,TRBV6-1,TRBJ1-2,TGTGCCAGCAGTGCCGAACAGGGGTTTGCCTATGGCTACACCTTC,CASSAEQGFAYGYTF
many,.,TRBV2,TRBJ2-7,TGTGCCAGCACCCTAGGGGCTAGTGGCGAGCAGTACTTC,CASTLGASGEQYF
.,TRBD2,TRBV27,TRBJ2-1,TGTGCCAGCAGTAGCCTAGCGGGAGGCCCGAGCTCCTACAATGAGCAGTTCTTC,CASSSLAGGPSSYNEQFF
.,TRBD1,TRBV10-3,TRBJ2-1,TGTGCCATCAGTGAGTACAGGGGCCCGACTACGTCGGAGCAGTTCTTC,CAISEYRGPTTSEQFF
once,TRBD1,TRBV7-9,TRBJ2-3,TGTGCCAGCAGCGACTACCTTGGGGGGGACAGGGGCACAGATACGCAGTATTTT,CASSDYLGGDRGTDTQYF
.,.,TRBV30,TRBJ2-1,TGTGCCTGGAGCGGCCCCGGGGCGTACAATGAGCAGTTCTTC,CAWSGPGAYNEQFF
.,.,TRBV5-1,TRBJ1-2,TGCGCCAGCAGAGAGGTCACAGGACCAAATAACTATGGCTACACCTTC,CASREVTGPNNYGYTF
few,.,TRBV5-8,TRBJ1-1,TGTGCCAGCAGCTTGGTGGGAGGGGCGATTGCTGAAGCTTTCTTT,CASSLVGGAIAEAFF
once,TRBD1,TRBV28,TRBJ1-5,TGTGCCAGCAGAAAACAGGGGGGGCGGCAGGCCCAGCATTTT,CASRKQGGRQAQHF
once,TRBD1,TRBV5-6,TRBJ1-2,TGTGCCAGCAGCCTCGTACAGGGGGCCCATGGCTACACCTTC,CASSLVQGAHGYTF
.,.,TRBV15,TRBJ2-7,TGTGCCACCAGCAGAGATTTGGTCGGCGAGCAGTACTTC,CATSRDLVGEQYF
.,.,TRBV5-1,TRBJ2-5,TGCGCCAGCAGCCCAACGGGCTCCCCCCAAGAGACCCAGTACTTC,CASSPTGSPQETQYF
.,TRBD1,TRBV18,TRBJ1-1,TGTGCCAGCTCACCCAGGGGGGTATGGACCGAAGCTTTCTTT,CASSPRGVWTEAFF
.,.,TRBV18,TRBJ2-7,TGTGCCAGCTCCGAAGTACAGGGTTACTACGAGCAGTACTTC,CASSEVQGYYEQYF
.,TRBD2,TRBV5-1,TRBJ2-7,TGCGCCAGCAGCCGGAGCGGGGGTGAAAGGGAGCAGTACTTC,CASSRSGGEREQYF
.,TRBD2,TRBV2,TRBJ2-3,TGTGCCAGCAGTGGTACTAGCGGCACAGATACGCAGTATTTT,CASSGTSGTDTQYF
.,.,TRBV25-1,TRBJ1-3,TGTGCCAGCAGTCCGCGGGGGACTGGCAACACCATATATTTT,CASSPRGTGNTIYF
.,TRBD1,TRBV5-1,TRBJ1-2,TGCGCCAGCAGCACGGGACAGGGAAACTATGGCTACACCTTC,CASSTGQGNYGYTF
.,.,TRBV4-3,TRBJ2-1,TGCGCCAGCAGCCAAGACGTTAGCTCCTACAATGAGCAGTTCTTC,CASSQDVSSYNEQFF
.,.,TRBV11-2,TRBJ1-1,TGTGCCAGCAGCTTAGATCAGTACACTGAAGCTTTCTTT,CASSLDQYTEAFF
.,.,TRBV28,TRBJ1-2,TGTGCCAGCAGTCTAGGCAGTTACTATGGCTACACCTTC,CASSLGSYYGYTF
.,.,TRBV7-2,TRBJ2-1,TGTGCCAGCTCCACACTAGCCGCGGGTGAGCAGTTCTTC,CASSTLAAGEQFF
.,TRBD1,TRBV27,TRBJ1-5,TGTGCCAGCACGGGACAGGGGGGTTCCGGACAGCCCCAGCATTTT,CASTGQGGSGQPQHF
.,TRBD1,TRBV5-1,TRBJ2-2,TGCGCCAGCAGCTTCCAGGGGGTGCAGAACACCGGGGAGCTGTTTTTT,CASSFQGVQNTGELFF
.,.,TRBV7-2,TRBJ2-3,TGTGCCAGCAGCTTAGCTCAAGGGGCCAGCACAGATACGCAGTATTTT,CASSLAQGASTDTQYF
.,.,TRBV28,TRBJ2-3,TGTGCCAGCAGTTTTGGGGGGCAGGGATTCACAGATACGCAGTATTTT,CASSFGGQGFTDTQYF
.,TRBD1,TRBV6-5,TRBJ2-2,TGTGCCAGCAGACCCCAGGGGGCCGCCGGGGAGCTGTTTTTT,CASRPQGAAGELFF
.,.,TRBV27,TRBJ1-5,TGTGCCAGCAGTCTGACTGGGCGGTGGTTGCCCCAGCATTTT,CASSLTGRWLPQHF
.,TRBD2,TRBV27,TRBJ2-3,TGTGCCAGCAGCCCCCTAGCGGCCACCACAGATACGCAGTATTTT,CASSPLAATTDTQYF
.,TRBD1,TRBV2,TRBJ1-1,TGTGCCAGCAGTGACCGGACAGGGGGCACTGAAGCTTTCTTT,CASSDRTGGTEAFF
.,TRBD2,TRBV29-1,TRBJ2-7,TGCAGCGTTGGGTGGCCCTCCCGGGGGGTCAGCTACGAGCAGTACTTC,CSVGWPSRGVSYEQYF
.,TRBD2,TRBV11-2,TRBJ2-1,TGTGCCAGCAGCTGGGGGGGTGCTAGCGGGTACTACAATGAGCAGTTCTTC,CASSWGGASGYYNEQFF
.,.,TRBV10-3,TRBJ1-5,TGTGCCATCAGTCCACAGGGCGGTCAGCCCCAGCATTTT,CAISPQGGQPQHF
.,.,TRBV5-3,TRBJ1-2,TGTGCCAGAAGCTTGGTGCCGCGGACGGTGGAGTTGGGTGGCTACACCTTC,CARSLVPRTVELGGYTF
once,.,TRBV18,TRBJ1-1,TGTGCCAGCTCACCGGGGGGGAAGACTGAAGCTTTCTTT,CASSPGGKTEAFF
.,.,TRBV29-1,TRBJ1-2,TGCAGCGTTGAAGGATGGGGGCCTAATGGCTACACCTTC,CSVEGWGPNGYTF
.,.,TRBV9,TRBJ2-2,TGTGCCAGCAGCGTAGGCTTGTGGGGGAGCAGCACCGGGGAGCTGTTTTTT,CASSVGLWGSSTGELFF
.,.,TRBV6-6,TRBJ2-7,TGTGCCAGCAGTCCAGCCGGGACGGCTCTCCGGGAGCAGTACTTC,CASSPAGTALREQYF
many,TRBD1,TRBV6-1,TRBJ2-3,TGTGCCAGCAGTGGGACAGGGTACACAGATACGCAGTATTTT,CASSGTGYTDTQYF
.,.,TRBV28,TRBJ1-2,TGTGCCAGCAGTTTACAGACAGTGAACTATGGCTACACCTTC,CASSLQTVNYGYTF
.,TRBD2,TRBV5-1,TRBJ2-7,TGCGCCAGCAGCACTCTAGCGGGAGCAGAATCCGAGCAGTACTTC,CASSTLAGAESEQYF
.,.,TRBV2,TRBJ2-3,TGTGCCAGCAGTGTATATTCAGATACGCAGTATTTT,CASSVYSDTQYF
.,.,TRBV5-1,TRBJ1-3,TGCGCCAGCAGCTTAGGGATAGGGGATGGAAACACCATATATTTT,CASSLGIGDGNTIYF
.,.,TRBV28,TRBJ2-6,TGTGCCAGCAGTTTGGTCGGAGGTACCAACGTCCTGACTTTC,CASSLVGGTNVLTF